A selection of T cell receptor beta chains follows, all from one sample in a study of T-cell reconstitution after alpha-beta-depleted transplantation in children. TCRdb ran MiXCR on the PCR reads and lists one entry per CDR3 protein. The top ten clones hold 4% to 5.5% of a sample with 250,000 or so distinct CDR3 sequences, more than 20% of them seen once. The source was PBMCs, mostly from graft donor cells, collected 360 days after TCRalphabeta/CD19-depleted stem cell transplant. These receptors were collected from a female patient between 2 and 15 years old who had a stem cell transplant for congenital amegakaryocytic thrombocytopenia, so the T cells may come from the graft donor. Both conserved end residues are part of each CDR3. A D gene is named only where the DNA matches it firmly. Only part of the rows carry a size: once, few, many, or a class if the clone is expanded.

>.|13|TRBV7-2|TRBJ1-2|.
CASSLADNYGYTF
TGTGCCAGCAGCTTAGCCGATAACTATGGCTACACCTTC
>.|14|TRBV5-1|TRBJ2-5|.
CASSLDRPQETQYF
TGCGCCAGCAGCTTGGACAGGCCCCAAGAGACCCAGTACTTC
>.|13|TRBV6-2/TRBV6-3|TRBJ2-3|.
CASRFFGADTQYF
TGTGCCAGCCGGTTTTTCGGGGCAGATACGCAGTATTTT
>.|13|TRBV13|TRBJ2-1|few
CASSLSRYNEQFF
TGTGCCAGCAGCTTGAGTAGGTACAATGAGCAGTTCTTC
>.|14|TRBV28|TRBJ2-1|few
CASSQGGSYNEQFF
TGTGCCAGCAGCCAGGGAGGCAGCTACAATGAGCAGTTCTTC
>.|14|TRBV7-2|TRBJ1-1|.
CASSLVGWGTEAFF
TGTGCCAGCAGCTTAGTGGGGTGGGGCACTGAAGCTTTCTTT
>.|15|TRBV7-3|TRBJ2-1|few
CASSGMLTGYNEQFF
TGTGCCAGCAGCGGAATGCTGACAGGTTACAATGAGCAGTTCTTC
>TRBD1|17|TRBV4-1|TRBJ1-6|.
CASSQQTGGAYNSPLHF
TGCGCCAGCAGCCAACAAACAGGGGGCGCCTATAATTCACCCCTCCACTTT
>.|14|TRBV28|TRBJ2-5|.
CASSLTGLQETQYF
TGTGCCAGCAGCCTGACAGGACTCCAAGAGACCCAGTACTTC
>TRBD2|14|TRBV10-3|TRBJ2-3|few
CAISEAGITDTQYF
TGTGCCATCAGTGAAGCGGGGATCACAGATACGCAGTATTTT
>TRBD2|15|TRBV3-1|TRBJ2-3|few
CASSEPGGITDTQYF
TGTGCCAGCTCTGAACCGGGGGGGATCACAGATACGCAGTATTTT
>TRBD2|14|TRBV3-1|TRBJ2-5|.
CASSAKPGGETQYF
TGTGCCAGCAGCGCAAAGCCGGGAGGGGAGACCCAGTACTTC
>TRBD1|19|TRBV6-5|TRBJ2-3|few
CASSYFWDRRSSSTDTQYF
TGTGCCAGCAGTTATTTTTGGGACAGGAGGTCCTCTAGCACAGATACGCAGTATTTT